The 6 T cell receptor beta chains below all came from one sample that was sequenced in a study of control samples from healthy donors and cancer patients. Data came from immunoSEQ multiplex PCR; TCRdb stores just in-frame clones and leaves some out. The sample holds about 86,000 clones; roughly 89% are singletons and the top ten take under 10%. Sequenced sample: PBMCs. These receptors all stem from a woman between 50 and 59 years old with colorectal cancer.

V and J are TRBV4-1 and TRBJ1-6; possible D gene TRBD1, 5 bases. Trimming removed 1 base at V and 7 bases at J, with 17 bases between. CDR1 and CDR2 from the germline V gene are MGHRA and YSYEKL. This CDR3 comprises 17 residues. This CDR3 reads CASSQGTVGTRNSPLHF. CDR3 in DNA: TGCGCCAGCAGCCAAGGGACCGTGGGGACGAGAAATTCACCCCTCCACTTT.

The V call is TRBV2, the J call TRBJ2-3; D call uncertain. V gave up 3 bases and J gave up 6 bases, with 10 bases separating them. The CDR3 is 13 amino acids. Germline assignment: CDR1 SNHLY and CDR2 FYNNEI. The CDR3 is CASSDGSADTQYF. Written as DNA, the CDR3 is TGTGCCAGCAGTGATGGTAGTGCGGATACGCAGTATTTT.

The rearrangement joins TRBV5-8 to TRBJ2-7, with TRBD2 matching over 7 bases. The germline V gene encodes CDR1 SGHTS and CDR2 YDEGEE. The CDR3 totals 12 residues. Losses at the gene ends were 4 bases for V and 8 bases for J; bases not matched to a gene: 6. CDR3: CASSPRLAQQYV. The CDR3 nucleotides read TGTGCCAGCAGCCCAAGACTAGCCCAGCAGTACGTC.

The rearrangement uses TRBV19 and TRBJ1-5, with 7 bases fitting TRBD1. The germline CDR1 and CDR2 sequences are LNHDA and SQIVND (reference sequence). V dropped 1 base and J dropped 2; count of bases not matched to a gene: 5. The CDR3 spans 16 residues. The CDR3 reads CASSIVSQGGNQPQHF. DNA of the CDR3: TGTGCCAGTAGTATAGTATCGCAGGGGGGCAATCAGCCCCAGCATTTT.

The V call is TRBV14, the J call TRBJ1-3; the match to TRBD1 covers 9 bases. CDR1 and CDR2 (germline): SGHDN, FVKESK. The CDR3 runs 15 residues. The trim removed 4 bases at V and 3 bases at J, leaving 4 bases unmatched. CDR3 sequence: CASSPDRGYGNTIYF. CDR3 in DNA: TGTGCCAGCAGCCCGGACAGGGGTTATGGAAACACCATATATTTT.

The J gene is TRBJ1-6, the V gene TRBV12-3 or TRBV12-4; D is unclear. V was clipped by 6 bases and J by 6 bases, with 6 bases between them. The CDR3 contains 12 residues. This CDR3 is CASSFFNSPLHF. The CDR3 region has the DNA TGTGCCAGCAGCTTCTTTAATTCACCCCTCCACTTT.